One sample yielded the 21 T cell receptor beta chains listed below, sequenced in a study of regulatory dendritic cells for organ transplantation. Sorted subsets were CFSE-labeled and cultured about 5 days with allogeneic dendritic cells. Repertoires were generated with immunoSEQ multiplex PCR, while TCRdb's copy carries only in-frame clones and drops some. This table holds 9,500 to 15,000 clones, around three fifths found once. Antigen specificity for these receptors is unknown. The sequenced sample consisted of naive CD8+ T cells from blood cultured with dendritic cells. The subset: CD45RA+ naive T cells. The receptors shown here come from a human donor in good health.

This clone was seen a handful of times. The chain combines TRBV6-5 with TRBJ2-5; TRBD1 might be the D (6 bases). The length of the CDR3 is 16 residues. Germline V CDR1 and CDR2: MNHEY, SVGAGI. The V and J ends lost 0 bases and 2 bases respectively, with 13 bases between them. The CDR3 DNA follows: TGTGCCAGCAGTTACTCTCAGGGGCGATTTCAAGAGACCCAGTACTTC. Its translation is CASSYSQGRFQETQYF.

Here the CDR3 reads CASSLEGGGHEKLFF. The CDR3 bases are TGTGCCAGCAGCTTAGAGGGAGGGGGTCACGAAAAACTGTTTTTT. The chain combines TRBV7-8 with TRBJ1-4, with D maybe TRBD1 (6 bases). Trimming cost V 1 base and J 8 bases, with 14 bases left between them. The CDR3 consists of 15 residues. CDR1 is SGHVS, CDR2 FQNEAQ, per germline.

This clone was seen just once. This chain connects TRBV7-2 to TRBJ2-3; possible D gene TRBD1, 6 bases. This CDR3 has 15 amino acids. Trimming left V 3 bases short and J 5 bases short, with 15 bases between. CDR1 is SGHTA, CDR2 FQGNSA, per germline. In nucleotides, the CDR3 is TGTGCCAGCAGCTTGGGGTGGGGGCCGGGAGATACGCAGTATTTT. This encodes CASSLGWGPGDTQYF.

The V call is TRBV9, the J call TRBJ2-1; the D gene is possibly TRBD2 (5 bases). This CDR3 has 14 amino acids. V gave up 0 bases and J gave up 8 bases, with 12 bases separating them. Germline-derived CDR1 and CDR2 are SGDLS and YYNGEE. Here the CDR3 reads CASSVALVVHEQFF. In DNA form, the CDR3 reads TGTGCCAGCAGCGTAGCACTAGTAGTCCATGAGCAGTTCTTC. The full variable domain, in which reference TRBV9 and TRBJ2-1 provide the parts outside the CDR3, is DSGVTQTPKHLITATGQRVTLRCSPRSGDLSVYWYQQSLDQGLQFLIQYYNGEERAKGNILERFSAQQFPDLHSELNLSSLELGDSALYFCASSVALVVHEQFFGPGTRLTVL.

The J gene is TRBJ1-4, the V gene TRBV9; D remains ambiguous. Trimming shortened V by 0 bases and J by 3 bases, and 9 bases separated the two germline ends. Germline loops: CDR1 SGDLS, CDR2 YYNGEE. This CDR3 is built from 15 residues. The CDR3 DNA follows: TGTGCCAGCAGCGTAGCTGGGCTTGCTAATGAAAAACTGTTTTTT. Translating gives CASSVAGLANEKLFF.

The rearrangement uses TRBV7-9 and TRBJ2-1; D perhaps matches TRBD2 (7 bases). The V end lost 4 bases, the J end lost 5 bases, and 18 bases lay between the germline ends. The length of the CDR3 is 16 residues. Germline values: CDR1 SEHNR, CDR2 FQNEAQ (reference sequence). Written as DNA, the CDR3 is TGTGCCAGCAGCTACGGGCGGGGGCCCAAGGACAATGAGCAGTTCTTC. Translated, it gives CASSYGRGPKDNEQFF.

V usage is TRBV7-9 and J usage is TRBJ2-1; a weak D match, TRBD2 (5 bases). Trimming shortened V by 1 base and J by 2 bases, and 6 bases separated the two germline ends. Germline V gene sequence: CDR1 SEHNR, CDR2 FQNEAQ (reference sequence). The CDR3 is 14 amino acids. The CDR3 sequence is CASSLVLAYNEQFF. The CDR3 DNA follows: TGTGCCAGCAGCTTAGTACTAGCCTACAATGAGCAGTTCTTC.

This sequence joins TRBV10-3 and TRBJ2-1, with D perhaps matching TRBD2 (5 bases). Trimming removed 4 bases from V and 7 bases from J, with 14 bases in between. The CDR3 runs 14 residues. Germline V lookup: CDR1 ENHRY, CDR2 SYGVKD. CDR3: CAISVPPGWNEQFF. In DNA, the CDR3 is TGTGCCATCAGTGTCCCCCCGGGGTGGAATGAGCAGTTCTTC.

The CDR3 protein is CASRGDRDSQETQYF. The CDR3 nucleotides read TGTGCCAGCAGGGGCGACCGGGACTCCCAAGAGACCCAGTACTTC. The gene calls are TRBV6-5 and TRBJ2-5, with a tentative D call TRBD2 (6 bases). The CDR3 has 15 amino acids. Trimming removed 6 bases from V and 1 base from J, with 15 bases in between. In germline, CDR1 is MNHEY, CDR2 SVGAGI.

The rearrangement links TRBV7-2 to TRBJ2-3, with D perhaps TRBD2 (5 bases). Germline CDR1 and CDR2: SGHTA and FQGNSA. The V gene lost 5 bases and the J gene lost 9 bases, with 12 bases spanning the gap. This CDR3 is 12 amino acids long. CDR3 protein: CASSPLAWTQYF. CDR3 nucleotides: TGTGCCAGCAGCCCCTTAGCGTGGACGCAGTATTTT.

The chain carries TRBV19 and TRBJ1-2; D is unclear. The CDR3 extends over 15 amino acids. Germline-derived CDR1 and CDR2 are LNHDA and SQIVND (reference sequence). Between the trimmed V and J ends, which lost 1 base and 7 bases, there was a span of 16 bases. CDR3 amino acids: CASSIGDTGRGGYTF. The DNA of the CDR3 is TGTGCCAGTAGTATAGGAGACACGGGAAGAGGTGGCTACACCTTC.

The rearrangement links TRBV7-9 to TRBJ1-3; 7 bases agree with TRBD1. CDR1 and CDR2 from the germline V gene are SEHNR and FQNEAQ (reference sequence). V gave up 4 bases and J gave up 0 bases; unmatched junction bases: 6. The CDR3 consists of 16 residues. CDR3: CASSSPDRVSGNTIYF. CDR3 nucleotide sequence: TGTGCCAGCAGCTCCCCCGACAGGGTCTCTGGAAACACCATATATTTT.

The rearrangement joins TRBV6-1 to TRBJ2-7; 9 nucleotides match TRBD2. Trimming took 4 bases from V and 2 from J; bases not matched to a gene: 6. The germline V gene encodes CDR1 MNHNS and CDR2 SASEGT. The CDR3 contains 15 residues. The CDR3 is CASSVWRGGPYEQYF. The DNA of the CDR3 is TGTGCCAGCAGTGTCTGGCGGGGGGGCCCCTACGAGCAGTACTTC.

V and J are TRBV7-9 and TRBJ2-7, with a tentative D call TRBD1 (6 bases). This CDR3 region has 15 residues. Germline assignment: CDR1 SEHNR and CDR2 FQNEAQ (reference sequence). The V gene lost 4 bases and the J gene lost 5 bases, with 18 bases spanning the gap. The CDR3 nucleotides read TGTGCCAGCAGCTCCCCCTCGACAGGTATCGACGAGCAGTACTTC. The encoded protein is CASSSPSTGIDEQYF.

This chain uses TRBV5-8 with TRBJ1-1, with D perhaps TRBD1 (6 bases). Per the germline V gene, CDR1 is SGHTS and CDR2 is YDEGEE. The CDR3 loop spans 15 amino acids. With 4 bases removed from V and 2 bases from J, the gap between germline ends came to 15 bases. For the CDR3, the DNA is TGTGCCAGCAGCACAACGGACAGCCTAAACACTGAAGCTTTCTTT. Amino acid sequence: CASSTTDSLNTEAFF.

The J gene is TRBJ1-1, the V gene TRBV7-9; D perhaps matches TRBD1 (6 bases). Germline CDR1 reads SEHNR; CDR2 reads FQNEAQ (reference sequence). V lost 4 bases to trimming and J lost 1 base, with 10 bases between them. This CDR3 is 14 amino acids long. The CDR3 here is CASSSGDANTEAFF. CDR3 in DNA: TGTGCCAGCAGCTCAGGGGATGCGAACACTGAAGCTTTCTTT.

This clone was detected only a few times. This chain uses TRBV6-1 with TRBJ1-1; D not certain. The CDR3 length is 13 residues. CDR1 and CDR2 from the germline V gene are MNHNS and SASEGT. V was pared by 7 bases and J by 6 bases, with 15 bases between. The CDR3 loop reads CASIPTFVAEAFF. In nucleotides, the CDR3 is TGTGCCAGCATCCCGACATTTGTCGCTGAAGCTTTCTTT.

This sequence joins TRBV5-4 and TRBJ1-1; unclear D gene. Trimming took off 3 bases at V and 2 bases at J, with 8 bases between the two ends. CDR3 length equals 13 residues. Germline loops: CDR1 SGHNT, CDR2 YYREEE (reference sequence). The chain's CDR3 is CASSYDINTEAFF. The CDR3 DNA follows: TGTGCCAGCAGCTATGACATAAACACTGAAGCTTTCTTT.

The chain links TRBV5-6 to TRBJ2-7, with TRBD1 matching over 9 bases. V lost 4 bases to trimming and J lost 4 bases; unmatched junction nucleotides: 9. The germline CDR1 and CDR2 sequences are SGHDT and YYEEEE. This CDR3 contains 15 residues. CDR3: CASSAGQGREYEQYF. Here the CDR3 DNA reads TGTGCCAGCAGCGCGGGACAGGGAAGGGAGTACGAGCAGTACTTC.

This clone was observed a single time. The gene calls are TRBV19 and TRBJ1-2, with 9 bases that match TRBD1. Germline V gene lookup returns CDR1 LNHDA and CDR2 SQIVND (reference sequence). There are 17 residues in the CDR3. With 5 bases clipped from V and 0 bases from J, the junction kept 10 bases outside the gene matches. For the CDR3, the DNA is TGTGCCAGTAGTCCGGGGACAGGGCCTACAACTAACTATGGCTACACCTTC. Translating gives CASSPGTGPTTNYGYTF.

The chain links TRBV5-1 to TRBJ2-5; D is possibly TRBD2 (5 bases). The germline CDR1 and CDR2 sequences are SGHRS and YFSETQ. The CDR3 consists of 14 residues. The V end was cut by 3 bases, the J end by 5 bases, with 14 bases between. CDR3 DNA sequence: TGCGCCAGCAGCTACTGGGAAACTAGGGAGACCCAGTACTTC. The encoded protein is CASSYWETRETQYF.